Below, 20 T cell receptor beta chains from the same sample are listed, as sequenced in a study of blood T cell repertoires in COVID-19. The repertoire was sequenced with immunoSEQ multiplex PCR; TCRdb's copy has only in-frame clones and lacks some. The data show roughly 200,000 clones, approximately 85% seen once. The sample was PBMCs or T cells enriched from blood (not recorded which). Receptors originate from a man between 35 and 55 years old who had recovered from COVID-19.

The rearrangement joins TRBV2 to TRBJ1-1; TRBD1 is a possible D gene (5 bases). Deletions cut 5 bases from V and 1 base from J, with 17 bases between. The CDR3 has 16 amino acids. Germline V CDR1 and CDR2: SNHLY, FYNNEI. CDR3 protein: CASSFGVVGGNTEAFF. CDR3 coding DNA: TGTGCCAGCAGTTTTGGCGTGGTCGGGGGGAACACTGAAGCTTTCTTT. Full variable domain (missing parts from reference TRBV2 and TRBJ1-1): EPEVTQTPSHQVTQMGQEVILRCVPISNHLYFYWYRQILGQKVEFLVSFYNNEISEKSEIFDDQFSVERPDGSNFTLKIRSTKLEDSAMYFCASSFGVVGGNTEAFFGQGTRLTVV.

The chain is built from TRBV11-2 and TRBJ2-3, with a tentative D call TRBD1 (5 bases). This CDR3 region has 14 residues. Trimming shortened V by 3 bases and J by 0 bases, and 7 bases separated the two germline ends. Germline V gene data show CDR1 as SGHAT and CDR2 as FQNNGV. The CDR3 reads CASSFDRSTDTQYF. DNA of the CDR3: TGTGCCAGCAGCTTTGACAGAAGCACAGATACGCAGTATTTT.

The gene calls are TRBV4-1 and TRBJ1-2; possible D gene TRBD1, 6 bases. The V end lost 1 base, the J end lost 6 bases, and 18 bases lay between the germline ends. The CDR3 spans 16 residues. Germline V gives CDR1 MGHRA, CDR2 YSYEKL. Here the CDR3 reads CASSQGAGARSHGYTF. The CDR3 nucleotides are TGCGCCAGCAGCCAAGGCGCGGGGGCAAGGAGTCATGGCTACACCTTC.

This clone was recorded a few times. This chain connects TRBV20-1 to TRBJ1-5; no firm D call. The germline V gene encodes CDR1 DFQATT and CDR2 SNEGSKA (reference sequence). The CDR3 totals 13 residues. V was cut by 3 bases and J by 6 bases, with 12 bases left in between. This chain's CDR3 is CSASPGVGQPQHF. In DNA form, the CDR3 reads TGCAGTGCTAGTCCCGGGGTTGGTCAGCCCCAGCATTTT.

This chain joins TRBV18 and TRBJ1-3, with 10 positions matching TRBD1. The V segment lost 4 bases and the J segment 2 bases; nucleotides outside the gene matches: 8. The CDR3 sequence is 17 residues long. Germline CDR1 is KGHSH and CDR2 is LQKENI. CDR3 sequence (DNA): TGTGCCAGCTCACACGGGACAGGGGAGTTGCCTGGAAACACCATATATTTT. Translating gives CASSHGTGELPGNTIYF.

The rearrangement links TRBV5-1 to TRBJ1-4, with TRBD1 as a possible D gene (6 bases). CDR1 and CDR2 from the germline V gene are SGHRS and YFSETQ. V was clipped by 0 bases and J by 1 base, with 10 bases between them. This CDR3 has 16 residues. The CDR3 DNA is TGCGCCAGCAGCTTGGAACAGGGCAGAACTAATGAAAAACTGTTTTTT. As protein: CASSLEQGRTNEKLFF.

The chain uses TRBV6-1 and TRBJ2-1, with a possible D match to TRBD1 (6 bases). Trimming removed 2 bases at V and 10 bases at J, with 12 bases between. CDR1 is MNHNS, CDR2 SASEGT, per germline. The CDR3 has 13 residues. CDR3 protein: CASSELDRWEQFF. The CDR3 nucleotides read TGTGCCAGCAGTGAACTCGACAGGTGGGAGCAGTTCTTC.

This clone was seen only once. The chain employs TRBV7-6 and TRBJ2-6; no firm D call. Germline V gives CDR1 SGHVS, CDR2 FNYEAQ. Trimming left V 5 bases short and J 4 bases short, with 9 bases between. This CDR3 has 14 residues. For the CDR3, the DNA is TGTGCCAGCAGCCCGCGAACCGGGGCCAACGTCCTGACTTTC. It is translated as CASSPRTGANVLTF.

A single count supports this clone. The genes are TRBV28 and TRBJ1-6; D is possibly TRBD1 (6 bases). V dropped 8 bases and J dropped 12 bases, with 29 bases sitting between them. Germline V lookup: CDR1 MDHEN, CDR2 SYDVKM. The CDR3 is 17 residues long. The CDR3 nucleotides are TGTGCCAGCTTTCGCCCGACAGGAGCCCGCTTGGTTGGACCCCTCCACTTT. Translation: CASFRPTGARLVGPLHF.

The genes are TRBV29-1 and TRBJ2-7; possible D gene TRBD2, 5 bases. The CDR3 contains 11 residues. Per the germline V gene, CDR1 is SQVTM and CDR2 is ANQGSEA. V was shortened by 6 bases and J by 6 bases, with 12 bases between the two germline ends. DNA of the CDR3: TGCAGCGTACGATTGGCGGGCGAGCAGTACTTC. Encoded protein: CSVRLAGEQYF.

V and J are TRBV11-2 and TRBJ1-6; possible D gene TRBD1, 6 bases. V gave up 3 bases and J gave up 7 bases, with 7 bases separating them. Per the germline V gene, CDR1 is SGHAT and CDR2 is FQNNGV. This CDR3 region has 13 residues. This chain's CDR3 is CASSLTGNSPLHF. Here the CDR3 DNA reads TGTGCCAGCAGCTTGACAGGCAATTCACCCCTCCACTTT.

Points on this clone: The same CDR3 can be traced to other DNA sequences in this sample. The chain combines TRBV29-1 with TRBJ1-1, with a weak D call TRBD1 (5 bases). This CDR3 has 12 amino acids. V lost 0 bases to trimming and J lost 5 bases, with 7 bases between them. Germline V gives CDR1 SQVTM, CDR2 ANQGSEA. As DNA, the CDR3 is TGCAGCGTTGAAGATCCAGGGACTGAAGCTTTCTTT. It yields the protein CSVEDPGTEAFF.

This CDR3 reads CASSLGSGPYNEQFF. CDR3 sequence (DNA): TGTGCCAGCAGTTTGGGGAGCGGGCCTTACAATGAGCAGTTCTTC. The chain recombines TRBV27 with TRBJ2-1, with a weak D call TRBD2 (6 bases). V lost 3 bases and J 4 bases, leaving 13 bases between the germline ends. Per germline, CDR1 MNHEY and CDR2 SMNVEV (reference sequence). The CDR3 loop spans 15 amino acids.

V usage is TRBV18 and J usage is TRBJ2-1; tentative D call: TRBD2 (6 bases). CDR1 and CDR2 (germline): KGHSH, LQKENI. This CDR3 contains 22 residues. Trimming removed 5 bases at V and 8 bases at J, with 40 bases between. For the CDR3, the DNA is TGTGCCAGCTCAAGGCATGCAGGCACACTTTTATTGGCGGGGAATGAGGGCGATGAGCAGTTCTTC. Translating it yields CASSRHAGTLLLAGNEGDEQFF.

The rearrangement joins TRBV25-1 to TRBJ1-2, with a tentative D call TRBD1 (6 bases). The germline gives CDR1 MGHDK, CDR2 SYGVNS. The CDR3 is made up of 14 amino acids. V lost 2 bases and J 4 bases, leaving 11 bases between the germline ends. In nucleotides, the CDR3 is TGTGCCAGCAGTGAACTGGACAGAACCTATGGCTACACCTTC. This gives the protein CASSELDRTYGYTF.

As regards this clone: A much more abundant neighbour one base away suggests this may be a read error. The identical CDR3 is also encoded by other nucleotide sequences in the sample. The genes are TRBV9 and TRBJ2-2, with D possibly being TRBD2 (6 bases). Looked up from germline, CDR1 is SGDLS and CDR2 is YYNGEE. The CDR3 has 16 amino acids. V lost 4 bases and J lost 1, with 14 bases in between. CDR3 DNA: TGTGCCAGCAGCCCCCGATGGGGAGGGAACACCGGGGAGCTGTTTTTT. Translating it yields CASSPRWGGNTGELFF.

The rearrangement links TRBV6-5 to TRBJ2-2; D call uncertain. Germline CDR1 reads MNHEY; CDR2 reads SVGAGI. This CDR3 contains 14 residues. V gave up 6 bases and J gave up 3 bases, with 11 bases separating them. CDR3 DNA sequence: TGTGCCAGCAGACAAAACCGGGACACCGGGGAGCTGTTTTTT. This codes for CASRQNRDTGELFF.

This sequence joins TRBV10-1 and TRBJ2-2; D is unclear. Germline assignment: CDR1 WNHNN and CDR2 SYGVQD (reference sequence). This CDR3 has 14 residues. Deletions cut 3 bases from V and 2 bases from J, with 7 bases between. CDR3 bases: TGCGCCAGCAGTGACGCTACCAACACCGGGGAGCTGTTTTTT. This translates into CASSDATNTGELFF.

This clone was seen just once. The chain is built from TRBV19 and TRBJ1-5; no clear D gene. The CDR3 sequence is 18 residues long. V was shortened by 3 bases and J by 4 bases, with 22 bases between the two germline ends. The V gene's germline CDR1 is LNHDA and CDR2 SQIVND (reference sequence). CDR3 amino acids: CASSIRTVTARINQPQHF. In DNA form, the CDR3 reads TGTGCCAGTAGTATTAGAACAGTAACGGCGAGAATTAATCAGCCCCAGCATTTT.

This chain uses TRBV7-9 with TRBJ1-1, with D uncertain. Germline CDR1 SEHNR, CDR2 FQNEAQ (reference sequence). Trimming left V 0 bases short and J 1 base short, with 12 bases between. This CDR3 is built from 16 residues. CDR3 coding DNA: TGTGCCAGCAGCTTAGCCAGTCGGGGAAGGAACACTGAAGCTTTCTTT. Protein product: CASSLASRGRNTEAFF.